A single sample is the source of the 28 T cell receptor beta chains below, sequenced in a study of identical twins. TCRdb called the 5' RACE reads again in MiXCR, with one record for every CDR3 protein. The data show about 530,000 distinct CDR3 sequences, around 24% seen once. This sample also appeared in a second study, on yellow fever vaccine responses in identical twins.

The specimen sequenced was CD4+ T cells sorted from blood. These receptors were taken from a woman aged 18-29 years in good health.

J is TRBJ2-6 and V is TRBV5-1, with D possibly TRBD1 on 5 matching bases. The CDR3 totals 16 residues. V lost 4 bases and J lost 0, with 11 bases in between. Germline V gene data show CDR1 as SGHRS and CDR2 as YFSETQ. For the CDR3, the DNA is TGCGCCAGCAGCCCGACAGCCCACTCTGGGGCCAACGTCCTGACTTTC. The encoded protein is CASSPTAHSGANVLTF.

This clonotype was observed a few times. The rearrangement uses TRBV9 and TRBJ2-7; 11 bases are a match to TRBD2. Losses at the gene ends were 4 bases for V and 6 bases for J; bases not matched to a gene: 9. Germline V CDR1 and CDR2: SGDLS, YYNGEE. The CDR3 has 15 residues. For the CDR3, the DNA is TGTGCCAGCAGCTCAGAGGTAGCGGGAGGGCTCGAGCAGTACTTC. Translating gives CASSSEVAGGLEQYF.

J is TRBJ2-2 and V is TRBV5-1; no definite D call. Germline V gene sequence: CDR1 SGHRS, CDR2 YFSETQ. The CDR3 extends over 12 amino acids. V lost 2 bases to trimming and J lost 7 bases, with 6 bases between them. CDR3 DNA: TGCGCCAGCAGCTTCGCGGTCGGGGAGCTGTTTTTT. Translating gives CASSFAVGELFF. Variable domain in full (rest from reference TRBV5-1 and TRBJ2-2): KAGVTQTPRYLIKTRGQQVTLSCSPISGHRSVSWYQQTPGQGLQFLFEYFSETQRNKGNFPGRFSGRQFSNSRSEMNVSTLELGDSALYLCASSFAVGELFFGEGSRLTVL.

This clonotype was recorded a few times. The rearrangement joins TRBV5-5 to TRBJ1-4; TRBD1 is a possible D gene (6 bases). This CDR3 spans 15 amino acids. The germline CDR1 and CDR2 sequences are SGHKS and YYEKEE (reference sequence). V lost 5 bases to trimming and J lost 5 bases, with 16 bases between them. CDR3 DNA sequence: TGTGCCAGCAGACAGACGGACAGAACGAATGAAAAACTGTTTTTT. This gives the protein CASRQTDRTNEKLFF.

V is TRBV12-3 or TRBV12-4 and J is TRBJ2-2, with D possibly being TRBD2 (7 bases). This CDR3 is 17 amino acids long. The CDR3 loop reads CTFCFGLGGQYTGELFF. CDR3 DNA sequence: TGTACCTTCTGTTTTGGGTTGGGGGGGCAGTACACCGGGGAGCTGTTTTTT.

The CDR3 loop is CASSLVQRHPPETQYF. The CDR3 DNA follows: TGCGCCAGCAGCTTGGTCCAGCGGCACCCCCCTGAGACCCAGTACTTC. The rearrangement joins TRBV5-1 to TRBJ2-5; possible D gene TRBD2, 5 bases. Trimming removed 0 bases at V and 5 bases at J, with 17 bases between. Germline loops: CDR1 SGHRS, CDR2 YFSETQ. This CDR3 has 16 amino acids.

This clonotype was picked up a small number of times. This chain connects TRBV20-1 to TRBJ2-5; D not resolved. V was trimmed by 1 base and J by 5 bases, leaving 8 bases between them. Germline V gives CDR1 DFQATT, CDR2 SNEGSKA (reference sequence). CDR3 size: 12 residues. CDR3 DNA: TGCAGTGCTAGAGGTCCGGAGGAGACCCAGTACTTC. Protein product: CSARGPEETQYF.

This clonotype showed up just a few times. The chain has TRBV4-1 and TRBJ2-1; 7 positions match TRBD2. The trim removed 1 base at V and 2 bases at J, leaving 5 bases unmatched. Germline CDR1 reads MGHRA; CDR2 reads YSYEKL. The CDR3 totals 16 residues. The DNA for the CDR3 is TGCGCCAGCAGCCAAGTACCGGGAGGAACCTACAATGAGCAGTTCTTC. Amino acids: CASSQVPGGTYNEQFF.

The chain joins TRBV29-1 to TRBJ2-7; 10 bases align to TRBD2. Trimming removed 4 bases from V and 0 bases from J; junction bases left unmatched: 3. The CDR3 spans 14 residues. Germline V CDR1 and CDR2: SQVTM, ANQGSEA. The CDR3 DNA follows: TGCAGCGTTGGGACTAGCGGAAACTCCTACGAGCAGTACTTC. It translates to CSVGTSGNSYEQYF.

The chain is built from TRBV27 and TRBJ2-7; 7 bases are a match to TRBD2. CDR1 and CDR2 from the germline V gene are MNHEY and SMNVEV (reference sequence). Unmatched junction bases numbered 6, after V lost 6 bases and J lost 1 base. The CDR3 runs to 14 residues. The CDR3 DNA follows: TGTGCCAGCAGAGGACTAGGGGTTTCCTACGAGCAGTACTTC. As protein: CASRGLGVSYEQYF.

The chain couples TRBV7-8 to TRBJ1-1; no definite D call. From germline, CDR1 is SGHVS and CDR2 FQNEAQ. This CDR3 has 13 residues. V shed 2 bases and J shed 9 bases, with 13 bases lying between them. This chain's CDR3 is CASSLIGQTQAFF. The CDR3 DNA reads as TGTGCCAGCAGCTTAATTGGGCAGACACAAGCTTTCTTT.

Only a few counts were recorded for this clonotype. The V call is TRBV10-3, the J call TRBJ2-7; 11 nucleotides align to TRBD1. Germline trimming cut 3 bases from V and 7 bases from J; bases unmatched to any gene: 8. The CDR3 has 15 amino acids. From germline, CDR1 is ENHRY and CDR2 SYGVKD. CDR3 amino acids: CAISEDGQGANEQYF. The CDR3 nucleotides are TGTGCCATCAGTGAAGATGGACAGGGGGCTAATGAGCAGTACTTC.

The chain couples TRBV20-1 to TRBJ2-7; 7 nucleotides align to TRBD1. This CDR3 comprises 13 residues. In germline, CDR1 is DFQATT, CDR2 SNEGSKA (reference sequence). Trimming cost V 6 bases and J 2 bases; bases outside gene matches: 7. The DNA for the CDR3 is TGCAGTGCAAAAGGACAGGCGACCTACGAGCAGTACGTC. Translating it yields CSAKGQATYEQYV.

There are a few counts of this clonotype. Here the CDR3 reads CATSEPDRVDTQYF. The DNA for the CDR3 is TGTGCCACCAGTGAACCCGACAGGGTCGATACGCAGTATTTT. The rearrangement uses TRBV24-1 and TRBJ2-3; 7 bases are shared with TRBD1. The germline V gene has CDR1 KGHDR and CDR2 SFDVKD. The CDR3 consists of 14 residues. V was clipped by 4 bases and J by 6 bases; unmatched bases: 6.

The chain uses TRBV28 and TRBJ2-1, with TRBD2 matching over 7 bases. With 6 bases clipped from V and 4 bases from J, the junction kept 9 bases outside the gene matches. Germline V CDR1 and CDR2: MDHEN, SYDVKM. The CDR3 is 15 amino acids. This CDR3 reads CASRGGAQGYNEQFF. In DNA form, the CDR3 reads TGTGCCAGCAGGGGAGGGGCTCAAGGGTACAATGAGCAGTTCTTC. The full variable domain, its missing parts supplied by reference TRBV28 and TRBJ2-1, is DVKVTQSSRYLVKRTGEKVFLECVQDMDHENMFWYRQDPGLGLRLIYFSYDVKMKEKGDIPEGYSVSREKKERFSLILESASTNQTSMYLCASRGGAQGYNEQFFGPGTRLTVL.

The chain employs TRBV5-6 and TRBJ1-6, with 8 nucleotides matching TRBD1. The CDR3 length is 16 residues. The germline V gene has CDR1 SGHDT and CDR2 YYEEEE. The junction had 7 bases not matched to a gene; V was cut back by 4 bases and J by 4 bases. Here the CDR3 DNA reads TGTGCCAGCAGCGCCGGGACAGGAACATATAATTCACCCCTCCACTTT. Residues: CASSAGTGTYNSPLHF.

The table lists this clonotype with a few counts. The gene calls are TRBV5-1 and TRBJ2-1; tentative D call: TRBD2 (6 bases). V was shortened by 0 bases and J by 4 bases, with 11 bases between the two germline ends. The CDR3 sequence is 15 residues long. Germline V CDR1 and CDR2: SGHRS, YFSETQ. CDR3 amino acids: CASSLGLVIYNEQFF. CDR3 bases: TGCGCCAGCAGCTTGGGACTAGTAATTTACAATGAGCAGTTCTTC.

V usage is TRBV4-1 and J usage is TRBJ2-5; D unresolved. Germline V lookup: CDR1 MGHRA, CDR2 YSYEKL. Trimming removed 0 bases from V and 3 bases from J, with 14 bases in between. This CDR3 is 16 amino acids long. The CDR3 coding sequence is TGCGCCAGCAGCCAAGATCTACGGACCTCCGAAGAGACCCAGTACTTC. Amino acid sequence: CASSQDLRTSEETQYF.

This chain joins TRBV12-3 or TRBV12-4 and TRBJ2-3; TRBD2 matches at 12 bases. V trimming: 6 bases; J trimming: 4 bases; junction bases outside the gene matches: 8. The CDR3 loop spans 16 amino acids. The CDR3 sequence is CASSARTSGTSDTQYF. DNA for the CDR3: TGTGCCAGCAGCGCTAGGACTAGCGGGACCTCAGATACGCAGTATTTT.

The chain uses TRBV20-1 and TRBJ2-3, with D perhaps matching TRBD2 (7 bases). Germline V CDR1 and CDR2: DFQATT, SNEGSKA (reference sequence). With 1 base removed from V and 2 bases from J, the gap between germline ends came to 10 bases. This CDR3 contains 14 residues. Here the CDR3 DNA reads TGCAGTGCTAGAGTGGGGGGGGCCACAGATACGCAGTATTTT. This sequence encodes CSARVGGATDTQYF.

V gene TRBV12-3 or TRBV12-4 combines with J gene TRBJ2-1; tentatively, D is TRBD1 or TRBD2 (5 bases each). This CDR3 comprises 15 residues. Trimming removed 5 bases from V and 5 bases from J, with 16 bases in between. The CDR3 protein is CASSIGASPNNEQFF. The CDR3 DNA reads as TGTGCCAGCAGTATAGGGGCTAGCCCAAACAATGAGCAGTTCTTC.

In this sample, this clonotype turned up many times. The germline gene is not matched at one end of the junction; a read error may be the cause. This chain joins TRBV4-1 and TRBJ2-2; no firm D call. Germline values: CDR1 MGHRA, CDR2 YSYEKL. The CDR3 length is 12 residues. CDR3 nucleotides: TGTGCCAGCAGTTTGAGGCCCGGGGAGCTGTTTTTT. Protein product: CASSLRPGELFF.

The V and J genes are TRBV19 and TRBJ2-3, with 8 bases matching TRBD2. The junction had 10 bases not matched to a gene; V was cut back by 4 bases and J by 7 bases. The CDR3 sequence is 15 residues long. Germline lookup yields CDR1 LNHDA and CDR2 SQIVND (reference sequence). The CDR3 loop is CASSTKTGTRNTQYF. The CDR3 DNA follows: TGTGCCAGTAGTACCAAGACCGGGACTAGAAATACGCAGTATTTT.

This clonotype was recorded a few times. The V and J genes are TRBV14 and TRBJ2-6; 10 bases agree with TRBD1. This CDR3 spans 19 amino acids. J gave up 1 base and V 2 bases, and 8 bases lay outside the gene matches. Germline assignment: CDR1 SGHDN and CDR2 FVKESK. The CDR3 sequence is CASSQLSGQGTSGANVLTF. CDR3 DNA: TGTGCCAGCAGCCAACTTTCGGGACAGGGGACGTCTGGGGCCAACGTCCTGACTTTC.

This clonotype was seen only a few times. The rearrangement links TRBV15 to TRBJ2-1; 10 bases map to TRBD2. J gave up 7 bases and V 3 bases, and 9 bases lay outside the gene matches. Germline V lookup: CDR1 LNHNV, CDR2 YYDKDF (reference sequence). This CDR3 has 16 amino acids. The chain's CDR3 is CATSRALAGVSNEQFF. The CDR3 DNA reads as TGTGCCACCAGCAGGGCTCTAGCGGGAGTCAGTAATGAGCAGTTCTTC.

DNA for the CDR3: TGTGCCAGCAGCTTGGGAGGGACTAGCTCGAACACCGGGGAGCTGTTTTTT. Translating gives CASSLGGTSSNTGELFF. This chain links TRBV11-2 with TRBJ2-2, with TRBD2 matching 9 bases. There are 17 residues in the CDR3. Germline V lookup: CDR1 SGHAT, CDR2 FQNNGV. V lost 3 bases, J lost 0 bases, and 5 bases stayed unmatched.

The chain uses TRBV7-8 and TRBJ2-1; possibly TRBD2 for D (5 bases). From germline, CDR1 is SGHVS and CDR2 FQNEAQ. CDR3 length: 13 amino acids. With 7 bases removed from V and 7 bases from J, the gap between germline ends came to 14 bases. The CDR3 protein is CASNGGFRNEQFF. The CDR3 coding sequence is TGTGCCAGCAACGGCGGGTTTAGGAATGAGCAGTTCTTC. Full variable domain (rest looked up from reference TRBV7-8 and TRBJ2-1): GAGVSQSPRYKVAKRGQDVALRCDPISGHVSLFWYQQALGQGPEFLTYFQNEAQLDKSGLPSDRFFAERPEGSVSTLKIQRTQQEDSAVYLCASNGGFRNEQFFGPGTRLTVL.

The rearrangement links TRBV10-3 to TRBJ2-1; TRBD2 might be the D (5 bases). The CDR3 loop spans 12 amino acids. Per the germline V gene, CDR1 is ENHRY and CDR2 is SYGVKD. Trimming left V 4 bases short and J 10 bases short, with 11 bases between. The CDR3, as DNA: TGTGCCATCAGTGGAAAGGACTTGGAGCAGTTCTTC. Protein: CAISGKDLEQFF.